This note documents a single T cell receptor beta chain sequence. Germline loops: CDR1 LNHDA, CDR2 SQIVND (reference sequence). There are 12 residues in the CDR3. Unmatched junction bases numbered 3, after V lost 3 bases and J lost 8 bases. The sample originates from a study of blood T cell repertoires in COVID-19. Study in general: PBMCs, B-cell-depleted T cells, or T cells provided the cDNA or gDNA that made up the material.

Per the original data handling: Reference gene primer amplification gave estimated nucleated cell counts. The method was immunoSEQ multiplex PCR; TCRdb's version includes in-frame clones alone and lacks a portion of them. That table is the source of V, J and clone size, and D and trimming were worked out from the DNA. The table has about 230,000 clones, roughly 85% seen once. The origin of this receptor is a woman in her 70s with active or convalescent COVID-19. The sequenced sample was peripheral blood. The V call is TRBV19, the J call TRBJ1-2, with 7 bases lining up with TRBD1. The CDR3 region is CASSMMGQGYTF. The DNA of the CDR3 is TGTGCCAGTAGTATGATGGGACAGGGCTACACCTTC.